This note documents a single TCR beta chain sequence. CD45RA-negative memory and CD45RA+ naive subsets were split from the CD4+ cells. These data belong to a study of shared clonotypes between healthy human individuals. Across the whole study: CD4 naive and CD4 memory each took three plates per donor, while CD8 naive took two and CD8 memory one.

In the sorted-subset replicate PCRs, 200 ng DNA, some 30,000 T cell genomes, was used. Some clones are missing from TCRdb's copy, which holds only in-frame ones; the method was immunoSEQ multiplex PCR. The table has a few million clones, 85% to 95% seen once. The receptor was isolated from a man aged 18 to 30 in good health. The sample consisted of naive CD4+ T cells sorted from blood. Subset described: CD45RA+ positively selected.

The CDR3 DNA sequence: TGTGCCAGTAGTATTGAGGCGACCACCTATGGCTACACCTTC. This sequence encodes CASSIEATTYGYTF. The J gene is TRBJ1-2, the V gene TRBV19; D remains unclear. The CDR3 has 14 amino acids. Germline-derived CDR1 and CDR2 are LNHDA and SQIVND (reference sequence). Trimming took off 3 bases at V and 4 bases at J, with 12 bases between the two ends.